This T cell receptor beta chain was found in a study of blood T cell repertoires in COVID-19. In the study overall: Acute-phase and convalescent COVID-19 samples originated in the United States, Italy and Spain. In each case, the material was cDNA or gDNA derived from T cells, B-cell-depleted T cells, or PBMCs.

In the source study's methods: Reference gene primer amplification gave nucleated cell count estimates. Sequenced by immunoSEQ multiplex PCR; TCRdb stores in-frame clones only, minus some. Clone size and V and J calls were adopted from that table, with D and trimming inferred from the DNA. The sample has 300,000 or so clones, about 82% seen once; the top ten hold 1.5% to 2%. Deletions cut 4 bases from V and 0 bases from J, with 7 bases between. CDR3 size: 14 residues. CDR1 MNHEY and CDR2 SMNVEV come from the germline V gene (reference sequence). Sequencing used peripheral blood. The chain recombines TRBV27 with TRBJ1-3; D gene unclear. This TCR derives from a woman in her forties or fifties with acute or convalescent COVID-19. In DNA form, the CDR3 reads TGTGCCAGCAGTTCCCGGTTCTCTGGAAACACCATATATTTT. This encodes CASSSRFSGNTIYF.